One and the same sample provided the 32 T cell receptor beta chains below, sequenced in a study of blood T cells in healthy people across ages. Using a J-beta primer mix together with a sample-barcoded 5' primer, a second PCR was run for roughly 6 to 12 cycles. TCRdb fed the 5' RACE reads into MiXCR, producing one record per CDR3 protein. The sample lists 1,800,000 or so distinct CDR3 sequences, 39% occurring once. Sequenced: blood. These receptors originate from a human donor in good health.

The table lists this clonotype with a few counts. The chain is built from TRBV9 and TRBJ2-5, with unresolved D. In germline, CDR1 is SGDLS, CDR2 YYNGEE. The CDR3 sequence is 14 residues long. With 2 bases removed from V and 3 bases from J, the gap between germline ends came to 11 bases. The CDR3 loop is CASSVYGYEETQYF. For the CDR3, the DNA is TGTGCCAGCAGCGTCTACGGATACGAAGAGACCCAGTACTTC. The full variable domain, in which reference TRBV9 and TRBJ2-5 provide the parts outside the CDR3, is DSGVTQTPKHLITATGQRVTLRCSPRSGDLSVYWYQQSLDQGLQFLIQYYNGEERAKGNILERFSAQQFPDLHSELNLSSLELGDSALYFCASSVYGYEETQYFGPGTRLLVL.

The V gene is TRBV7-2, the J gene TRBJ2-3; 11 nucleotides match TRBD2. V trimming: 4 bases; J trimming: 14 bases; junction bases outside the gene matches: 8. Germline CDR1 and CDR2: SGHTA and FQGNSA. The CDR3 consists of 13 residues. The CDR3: CASSSVLAGVRYF. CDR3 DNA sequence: TGTGCCAGCAGCTCCGTACTAGCGGGGGTCAGGTATTTT.

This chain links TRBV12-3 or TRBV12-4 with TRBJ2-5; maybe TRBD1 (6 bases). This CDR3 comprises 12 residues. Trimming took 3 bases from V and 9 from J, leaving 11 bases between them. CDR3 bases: TGTGCCAGCAGTTTGGGGGCTACTCCCCAGTACTTC. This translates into CASSLGATPQYF.

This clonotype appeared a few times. CDR3 amino acids: CASSKERQTYEQYF. DNA for the CDR3: TGTGCCAGCAGTAAGGAGAGACAGACCTACGAGCAGTACTTC. The chain uses TRBV27 and TRBJ2-7; a weak D match, TRBD1 (5 bases). The CDR3 loop spans 14 amino acids. Trimming cost V 5 bases and J 2 bases, with 13 bases left between them. Germline assignment: CDR1 MNHEY and CDR2 SMNVEV (reference sequence).

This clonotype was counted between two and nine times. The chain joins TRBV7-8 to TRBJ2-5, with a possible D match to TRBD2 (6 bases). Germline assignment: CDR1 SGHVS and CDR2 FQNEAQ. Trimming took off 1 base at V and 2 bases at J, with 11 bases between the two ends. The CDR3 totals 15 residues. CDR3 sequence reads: CASSLDPGLQETQYF. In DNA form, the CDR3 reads TGTGCCAGCAGCTTAGATCCGGGACTGCAAGAGACCCAGTACTTC. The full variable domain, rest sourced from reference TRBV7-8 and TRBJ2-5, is GAGVSQSPRYKVAKRGQDVALRCDPISGHVSLFWYQQALGQGPEFLTYFQNEAQLDKSGLPSDRFFAERPEGSVSTLKIQRTQQEDSAVYLCASSLDPGLQETQYFGPGTRLLVL.

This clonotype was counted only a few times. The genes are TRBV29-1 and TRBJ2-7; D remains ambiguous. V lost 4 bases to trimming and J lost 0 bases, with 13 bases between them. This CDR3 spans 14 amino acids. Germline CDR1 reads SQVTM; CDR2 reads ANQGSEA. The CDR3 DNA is TGCAGCGTTGGGCCCCGGGCTAGCTCCTACGAGCAGTACTTC. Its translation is CSVGPRASSYEQYF.

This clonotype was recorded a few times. The CDR3 coding sequence is TGTGCTAGTGGTTTGGGGACAGGGGACACTGAAGCTTTCTTT. It codes for CASGLGTGDTEAFF. The V gene is TRBV12-5, the J gene TRBJ1-1; 9 bases align to TRBD1. CDR1 and CDR2 (germline): LGHNT, FRNRAP. CDR3 size: 14 residues. J gave up 3 bases and V 1 base, and 0 bases lay outside the gene matches.

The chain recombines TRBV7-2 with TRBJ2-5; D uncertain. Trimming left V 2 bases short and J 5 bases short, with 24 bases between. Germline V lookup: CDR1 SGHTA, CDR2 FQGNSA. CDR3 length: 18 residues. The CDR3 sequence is CASSLRHSPVGWMETQYF. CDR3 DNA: TGTGCCAGCAGCTTAAGACACTCACCGGTAGGGTGGATGGAGACCCAGTACTTC.

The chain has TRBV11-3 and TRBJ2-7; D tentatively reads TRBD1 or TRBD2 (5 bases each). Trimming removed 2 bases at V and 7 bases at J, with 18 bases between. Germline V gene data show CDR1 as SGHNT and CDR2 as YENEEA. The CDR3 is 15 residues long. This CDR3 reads CASSLFGGSDNEQYF. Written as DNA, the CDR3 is TGTGCCAGCAGCTTATTTGGGGGATCCGACAATGAGCAGTACTTC.

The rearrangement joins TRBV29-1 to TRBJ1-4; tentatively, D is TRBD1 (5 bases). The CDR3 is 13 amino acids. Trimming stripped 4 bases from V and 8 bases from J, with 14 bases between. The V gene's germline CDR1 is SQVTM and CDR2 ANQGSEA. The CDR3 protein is CSVGSGGEEKLFF. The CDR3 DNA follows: TGCAGCGTTGGATCCGGGGGTGAAGAAAAACTGTTTTTT.

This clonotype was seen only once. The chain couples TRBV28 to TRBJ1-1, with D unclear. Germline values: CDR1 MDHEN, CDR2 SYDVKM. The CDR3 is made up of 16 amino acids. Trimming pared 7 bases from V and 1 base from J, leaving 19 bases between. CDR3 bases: TGTGCCAGCACTCGGGAGGATCAGCGTGCGAACACTGAAGCTTTCTTT. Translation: CASTREDQRANTEAFF.

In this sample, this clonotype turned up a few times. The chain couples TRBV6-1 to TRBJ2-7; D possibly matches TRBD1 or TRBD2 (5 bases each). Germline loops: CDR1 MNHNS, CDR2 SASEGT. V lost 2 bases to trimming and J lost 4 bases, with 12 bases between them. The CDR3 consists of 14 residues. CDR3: CASSESRGTYEQYF. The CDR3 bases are TGTGCCAGCAGTGAATCTCGAGGGACGTACGAGCAGTACTTC.

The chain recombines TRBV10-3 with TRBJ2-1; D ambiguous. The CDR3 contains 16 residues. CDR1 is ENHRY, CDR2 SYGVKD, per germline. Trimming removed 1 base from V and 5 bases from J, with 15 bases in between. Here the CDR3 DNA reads TGTGCCATCAGTGAGTGGACGGAATCCTTACACAATGAGCAGTTCTTC. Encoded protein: CAISEWTESLHNEQFF.

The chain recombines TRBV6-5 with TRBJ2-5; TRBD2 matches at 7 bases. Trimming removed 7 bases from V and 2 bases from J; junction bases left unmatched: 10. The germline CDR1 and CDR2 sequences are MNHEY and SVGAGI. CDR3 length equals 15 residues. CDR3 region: CASTRGVRDQETQYF. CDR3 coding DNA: TGTGCCAGCACCCGGGGGGTCCGGGATCAAGAGACCCAGTACTTC.

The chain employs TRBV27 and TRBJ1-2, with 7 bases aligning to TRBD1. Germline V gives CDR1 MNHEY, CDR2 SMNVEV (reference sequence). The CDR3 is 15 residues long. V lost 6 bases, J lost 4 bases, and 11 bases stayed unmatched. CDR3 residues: CASRPGDSDTYGYTF. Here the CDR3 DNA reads TGTGCCAGCAGACCCGGGGACAGCGACACCTATGGCTACACCTTC.

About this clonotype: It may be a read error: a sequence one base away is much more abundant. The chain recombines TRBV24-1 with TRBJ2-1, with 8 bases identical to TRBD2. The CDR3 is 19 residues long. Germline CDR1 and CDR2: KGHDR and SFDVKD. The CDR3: CATSGLGGRRAGDYNEQFF. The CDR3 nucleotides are TGTGCCACCAGTGGTTTGGGGGGGAGGCGAGCGGGGGATTACAATGAGCAGTTCTTC.

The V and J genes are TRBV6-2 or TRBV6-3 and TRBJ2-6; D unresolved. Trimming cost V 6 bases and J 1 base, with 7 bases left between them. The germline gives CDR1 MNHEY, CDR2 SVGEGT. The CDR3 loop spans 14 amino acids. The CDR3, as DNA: TGTGCCAGCAGAGACAATTCTGGGGCCAACGTCCTGACTTTC. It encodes CASRDNSGANVLTF.

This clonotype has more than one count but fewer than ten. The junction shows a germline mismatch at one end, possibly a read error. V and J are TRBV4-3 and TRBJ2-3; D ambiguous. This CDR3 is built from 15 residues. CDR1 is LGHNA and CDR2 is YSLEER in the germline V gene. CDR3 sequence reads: CASSQNLASIDTQYF. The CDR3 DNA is TGCGCCAGCAGCCAAAACCTCGCCAGCATAGATACGCAGTATTTT.

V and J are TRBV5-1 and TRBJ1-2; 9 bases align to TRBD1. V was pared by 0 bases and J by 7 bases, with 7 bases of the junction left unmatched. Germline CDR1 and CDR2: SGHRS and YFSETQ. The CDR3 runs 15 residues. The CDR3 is CASSLVGQGSGGYTF. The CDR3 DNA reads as TGCGCCAGCAGCTTGGTGGGACAGGGAAGTGGTGGCTACACCTTC.

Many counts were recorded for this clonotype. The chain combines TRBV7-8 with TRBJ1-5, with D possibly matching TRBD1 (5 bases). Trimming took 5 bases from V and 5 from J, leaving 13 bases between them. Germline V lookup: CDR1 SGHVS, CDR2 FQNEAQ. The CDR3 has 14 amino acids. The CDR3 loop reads CASSLQGSYQPQHF. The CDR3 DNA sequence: TGTGCCAGCAGCCTTCAGGGTTCGTATCAGCCCCAGCATTTT.

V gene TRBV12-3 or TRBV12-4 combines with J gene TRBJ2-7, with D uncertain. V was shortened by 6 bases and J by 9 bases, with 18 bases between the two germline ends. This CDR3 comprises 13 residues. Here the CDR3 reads CASSPISASGQYF. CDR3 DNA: TGTGCCAGCAGCCCCATCAGCGCCTCGGGGCAGTACTTC.

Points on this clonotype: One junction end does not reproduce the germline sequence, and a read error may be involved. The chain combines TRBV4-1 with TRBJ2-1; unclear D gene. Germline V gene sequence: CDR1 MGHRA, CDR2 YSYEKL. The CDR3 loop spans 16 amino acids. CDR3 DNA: TGCGCCAGTAGCCGAAGGGCGGCCTTCTCCTACAATGAGCAGTTCTTC. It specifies CASSRRAAFSYNEQFF.

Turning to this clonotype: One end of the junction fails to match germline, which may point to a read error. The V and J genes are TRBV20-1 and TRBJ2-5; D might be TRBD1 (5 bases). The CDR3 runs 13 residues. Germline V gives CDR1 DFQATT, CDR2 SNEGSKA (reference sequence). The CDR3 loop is CSAPDSNQEIQYF. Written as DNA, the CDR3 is TGCAGTGCCCCCGACAGCAACCAAGAGATCCAGTACTTC.

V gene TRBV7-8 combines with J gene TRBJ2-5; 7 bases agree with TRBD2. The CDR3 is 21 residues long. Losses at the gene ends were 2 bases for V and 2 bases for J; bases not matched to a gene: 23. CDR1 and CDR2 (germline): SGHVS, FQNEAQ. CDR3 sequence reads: CASSLSVFVQIGRLLQETQYF. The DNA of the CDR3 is TGTGCCAGCAGCTTATCCGTTTTTGTACAAATCGGGAGGCTCCTACAAGAGACCCAGTACTTC.

This chain's CDR3 is CAISVNPGQGARGSPLHF. The CDR3 nucleotides read TGTGCCATCAGTGTCAACCCGGGACAGGGGGCGCGCGGTTCACCCCTCCACTTT. V is TRBV10-3 and J is TRBJ1-6; 12 bases fit TRBD1. The CDR3 has 18 residues. Germline V gene lookup returns CDR1 ENHRY and CDR2 SYGVKD. Trimming cost V 4 bases and J 9 bases; bases outside gene matches: 13.

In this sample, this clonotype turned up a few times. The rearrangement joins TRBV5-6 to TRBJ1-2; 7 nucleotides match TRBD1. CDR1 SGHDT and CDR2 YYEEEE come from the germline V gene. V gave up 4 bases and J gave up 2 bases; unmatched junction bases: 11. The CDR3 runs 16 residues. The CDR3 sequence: CASSRFRSDRNYGYTF. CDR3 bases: TGTGCCAGCAGCCGATTCCGATCGGACAGGAACTATGGCTACACCTTC.

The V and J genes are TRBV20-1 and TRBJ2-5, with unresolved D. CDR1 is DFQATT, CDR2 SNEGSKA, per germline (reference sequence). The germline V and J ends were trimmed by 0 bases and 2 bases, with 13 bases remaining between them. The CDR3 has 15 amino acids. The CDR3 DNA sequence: TGCAGTGCTAGAGATAAGGACGGGCTACAAGAGACCCAGTACTTC. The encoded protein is CSARDKDGLQETQYF.

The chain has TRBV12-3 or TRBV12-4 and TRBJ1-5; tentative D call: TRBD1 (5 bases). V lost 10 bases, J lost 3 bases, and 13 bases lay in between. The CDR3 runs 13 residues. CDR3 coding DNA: TGTGCCACCACCGACAGAAACAATCAGCCCCAGCATTTT. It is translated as CATTDRNNQPQHF.

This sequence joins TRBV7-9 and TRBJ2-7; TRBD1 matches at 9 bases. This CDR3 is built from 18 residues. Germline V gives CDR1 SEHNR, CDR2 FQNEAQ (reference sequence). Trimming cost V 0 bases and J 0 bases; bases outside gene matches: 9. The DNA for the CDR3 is TGTGCCAGCAGCTTAGCGTATGGACCGGGACAGGGCTCCTACGAGCAGTACTTC. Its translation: CASSLAYGPGQGSYEQYF.

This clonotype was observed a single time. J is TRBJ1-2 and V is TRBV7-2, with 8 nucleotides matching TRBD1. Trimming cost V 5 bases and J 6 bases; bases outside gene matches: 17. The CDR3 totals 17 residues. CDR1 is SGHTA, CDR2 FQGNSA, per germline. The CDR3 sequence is CASSLNSGTGQTDGYTF. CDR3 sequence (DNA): TGTGCCAGCAGCCTCAACTCCGGGACAGGCCAAACCGATGGCTACACCTTC.

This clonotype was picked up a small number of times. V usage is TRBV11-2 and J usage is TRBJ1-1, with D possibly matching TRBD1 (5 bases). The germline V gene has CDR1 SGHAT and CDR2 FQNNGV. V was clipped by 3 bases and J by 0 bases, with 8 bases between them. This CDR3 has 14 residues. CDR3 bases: TGTGCCAGCAGCTTCCCAGGGTTGAACACTGAAGCTTTCTTT. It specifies CASSFPGLNTEAFF.

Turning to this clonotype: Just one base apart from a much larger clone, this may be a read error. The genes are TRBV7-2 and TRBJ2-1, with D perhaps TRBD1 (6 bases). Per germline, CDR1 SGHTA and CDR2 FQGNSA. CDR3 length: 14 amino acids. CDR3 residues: CASSSIVGDNGQFF. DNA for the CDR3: TGTGCCAGCAGCTCCATTGTAGGGGACAATGGGCAGTTCTTC.